This record looks at one T cell receptor (beta chain) sequence and its context. Its specificity is unknown. This sample is part of a study of vaccination effects on CD4 cells after COVID-19. The data were produced by immunoSEQ multiplex PCR, yet TCRdb's version contains in-frame clones alone and is incomplete. The sample shows 23,000 or so clones, roughly 81% of them seen only once. The V gene's germline CDR1 is MGHRA and CDR2 YSYEKL. The V and J ends lost 4 bases and 8 bases respectively, with 17 bases between them. CDR3 length: 14 residues. Expansion of antigen-specific CD4+ T cells with viral peptide pools was carried out by the ViraFEST assay before sequencing. It was after around 10 days of culture that CD4+ T cells were isolated. Every participant took two doses of the BNT162b2 or mRNA-1273 vaccine. Nobody among the vaccine recipients had prior SARS-CoV-2 infection (nucleocapsid antibodies were negative). It was with roughly 10 IU/ml IL-2 and around 9.9 ug/ml peptides that more than 1.5 million PBMC per well were cultured. Cells had half their medium changed to IL-2 medium on days 3 and 7.

Sequencing used CD4+ T cells from PBMCs cultured with SARS-CoV-2 spike peptides, obtained after COVID-19 vaccination. The sequence derives from a human donor who received a COVID-19 vaccine. Some clones in this sample may be carry-over from other donors' samples. The rearrangement links TRBV4-1 to TRBJ1-2; possibly TRBD1 for D (6 bases). For the CDR3, the DNA is TGCGCCAGCAGCCCTCGGACAGCCGGGGCCGGCTACACCTTC. It translates to CASSPRTAGAGYTF.